This T cell receptor beta chain is from a study of spatial heterogeneity in lung cancer. Study in general: Within raw reads, each unique TCR and UMI combination appeared on average more than ten times.

Germline CDR1 DFQATT, CDR2 SNEGSKA (reference sequence). This CDR3 has 14 amino acids. V lost 3 bases to trimming and J lost 4 bases, with 13 bases between them. TCRdb passed the 5' RACE reads through MiXCR, listing each CDR3 protein once. The table shows tens of thousands of distinct CDR3 sequences, with roughly 5.5% occurring only once. In its sample, this clonotype was seen a few times. Time point specified: sample taken at primary tumor resection. Sequencing was performed on whole RNA extracted from tumor and nontumor lung tissue, or from frozen PBMC, and the material was left unsorted. The approximately 79 donors had untreated early-stage non-small cell lung cancer.

The specimen comprised PBMCs, sampled at surgery. The J gene is TRBJ1-5, the V gene TRBV20-1; D remains unclear. The TCR comes from a female donor with early-stage non-small cell lung cancer. CDR3 amino acids: CSASPRDANQPQHF. The CDR3 nucleotides read TGCAGTGCTAGTCCCCGAGACGCGAATCAGCCCCAGCATTTT.